This T cell receptor beta chain was sequenced during a study of T cell responses to AZD1222 COVID-19 vaccine. Findings and limits, study-wide: Along spike, vaccine-associated CD4 TCRs were found throughout, with dominance at 160-218 and 743-854. Donors were chiefly white British, with a greater number of females, and clonal diversity was perhaps underestimated.

As concerns this clone: As yet, its antigen is unknown.

The protocol was immunoSEQ multiplex PCR, while the TCRdb copy is restricted to in-frame clones and leaves out a portion. Seen here are 60,000 to 70,000 clones, roughly 85% observed once, and the top ten hold roughly a fifth. The CDR3 loop spans 13 amino acids. V was clipped by 2 bases and J by 8 bases, with 7 bases between them. Looked up from germline, CDR1 is MNHNY and CDR2 is SVGAGI (reference sequence). The specimen comprised peripheral blood, sampled on day 0 of AZD1222 vaccination. The sequence was obtained from an adult in good health. The genes are TRBV6-6 and TRBJ1-6; a weak D match, TRBD1 (5 bases). The CDR3 sequence: CASSYPGDSPLHF. Here the CDR3 DNA reads TGTGCCAGCAGTTACCCGGGGGATTCACCCCTCCACTTT.